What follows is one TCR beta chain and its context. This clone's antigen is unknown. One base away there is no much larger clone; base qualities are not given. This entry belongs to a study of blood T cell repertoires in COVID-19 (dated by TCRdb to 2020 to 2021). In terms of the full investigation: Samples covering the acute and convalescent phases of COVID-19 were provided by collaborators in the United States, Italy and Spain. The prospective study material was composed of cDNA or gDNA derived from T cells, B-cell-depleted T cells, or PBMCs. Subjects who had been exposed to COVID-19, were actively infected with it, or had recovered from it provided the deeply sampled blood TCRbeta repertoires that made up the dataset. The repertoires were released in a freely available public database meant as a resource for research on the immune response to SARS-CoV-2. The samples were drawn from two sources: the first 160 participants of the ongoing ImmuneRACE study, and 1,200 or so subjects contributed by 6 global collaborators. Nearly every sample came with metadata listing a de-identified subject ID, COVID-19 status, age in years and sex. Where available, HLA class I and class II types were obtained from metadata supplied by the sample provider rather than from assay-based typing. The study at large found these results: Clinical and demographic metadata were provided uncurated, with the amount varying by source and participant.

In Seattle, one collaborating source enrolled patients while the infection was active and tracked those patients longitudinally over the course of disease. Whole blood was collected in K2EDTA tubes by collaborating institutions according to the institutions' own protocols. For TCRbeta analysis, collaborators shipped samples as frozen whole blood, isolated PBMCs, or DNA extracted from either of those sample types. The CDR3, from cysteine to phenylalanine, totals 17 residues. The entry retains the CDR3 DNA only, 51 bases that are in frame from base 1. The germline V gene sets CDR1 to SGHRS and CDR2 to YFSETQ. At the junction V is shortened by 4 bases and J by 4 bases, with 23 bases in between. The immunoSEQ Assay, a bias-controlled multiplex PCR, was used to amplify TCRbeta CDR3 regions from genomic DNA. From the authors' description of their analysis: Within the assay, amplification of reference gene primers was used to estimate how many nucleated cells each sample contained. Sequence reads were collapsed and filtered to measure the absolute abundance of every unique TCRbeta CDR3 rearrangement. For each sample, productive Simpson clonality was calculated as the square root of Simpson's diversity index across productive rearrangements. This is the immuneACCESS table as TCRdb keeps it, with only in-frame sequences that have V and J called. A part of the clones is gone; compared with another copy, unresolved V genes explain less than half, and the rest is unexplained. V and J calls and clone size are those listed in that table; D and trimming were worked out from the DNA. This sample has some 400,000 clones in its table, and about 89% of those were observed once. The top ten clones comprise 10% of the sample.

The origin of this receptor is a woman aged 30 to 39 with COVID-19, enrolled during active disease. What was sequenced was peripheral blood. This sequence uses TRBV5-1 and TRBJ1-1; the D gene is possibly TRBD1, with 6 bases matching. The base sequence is TGCGCCAGCAGCCTCCGGACAGCTACTCGACGAGGCACTGAAGCTTTCTTT. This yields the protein CASSLRTATRRGTEAFF.